This T cell receptor (beta chain) was profiled in a study of Tregs in tolerant kidney transplant recipients. Using immunoSEQ multiplex PCR, the repertoire was profiled, and TCRdb retains in-frame clones only, with some absent. In the table there are 70,000 to 95,000 clones, more than 85% of which are singletons. General study results and limits: Donor-specific Treg expansion exceeded global Treg expansion in tolerant patients, suggesting antigen drive.

This clone came up once. Its specificity is not known. The CDR3 covers 15 residues. Germline CDR1 is SGDLS and CDR2 is YYNGEE. Trimming at V came to 3 bases and at J to 5 bases, leaving 5 bases not matched to a gene. Sequences were derived from Tregs from blood, sampled before the transplant. The chain carries TRBV9 and TRBJ1-6; 7 bases fit TRBD1. The sequence came from a human donor who received a combined kidney and bone marrow transplant. The CDR3 sequence is CASSGPGQDNSPLHF. The CDR3 DNA reads as TGTGCCAGCAGCGGGCCAGGACAGGATAATTCACCCCTCCACTTT.